This T cell receptor beta chain was recorded in a study of radiation and T cells in renal cell carcinoma. Sequencing was performed with immunoSEQ multiplex PCR; in TCRdb, only in-frame clones are kept and a portion is missing. The repertoire holds tens of thousands of clones, about 85% seen once, with 9.4% in the top ten. General study findings and limits: In blood, top tumor clones expanded by 2 weeks, shrinking by 4. Pretreatment tumor biopsies were lacking, so baseline clonotypes are unknown.

Described time point: blood 4 weeks post-SBRT, at nephrectomy. Treatment reported: 15 Gy SBRT to primary tumor, nephrectomy 4 weeks later. Nephrectomy followed 15 Gy stereotactic body radiation by 4 weeks. Of note for this clone: What it binds is not known.

This CDR3 contains 13 residues. CDR1 is SGHTA and CDR2 is FQGNSA in the germline V gene. V lost 4 bases and J 0 bases, leaving 7 bases between the germline ends. The sequence was obtained from a man aged 45-65 years with renal cell carcinoma. The chain is built from TRBV7-2 and TRBJ2-7; no reliable D call. Material: blood, obtained from a patient whose treatment included radiotherapy and nephrectomy. This CDR3 reads CASSSQSSYEQYF. The DNA of the CDR3 is TGTGCCAGCAGCTCACAGAGCTCCTACGAGCAGTACTTC.